The clone carrying this TCR beta chain appeared a single time. The sample comes from a study of blood T cell repertoires in COVID-19. Across the whole study: Samples came from the United States, Italy and Spain, spanning acute and convalescent COVID-19. From T cells, B-cell-depleted T cells, or PBMCs came the material, which was cDNA or gDNA.

V was pared by 6 bases and J by 9 bases, with 20 bases between. The CDR3 loop spans 14 amino acids. Germline CDR1 reads WNHNN; CDR2 reads SYGVQD (reference sequence). Original processing notes: Scientists estimated how many nucleated cells there were by amplifying reference gene primers. Sequenced by immunoSEQ multiplex PCR; TCRdb stores in-frame clones only, minus some. V, J and clone size are those of that table, while D and trimming were read from the DNA. The data contain about 160,000 clones, 90% of them singletons. The genes are TRBV10-1 and TRBJ1-1; TRBD1 is a possible D gene (6 bases). The sequencing sample was made of peripheral blood. This TCR was recovered from a man in his fifties or sixties with active or convalescent COVID-19. The CDR3 region is CASSPTGITYKAFF. For the CDR3, the DNA is TGCGCCAGCAGCCCGACAGGAATTACCTATAAAGCTTTCTTT.